These 24 T cell receptor beta chains were all obtained from the same sample, sequenced in a study of T cell responses to AZD1222 COVID-19 vaccine. Repertoires were generated with immunoSEQ multiplex PCR, while TCRdb's copy carries only in-frame clones and drops some. The data hold 93,000 or so clones, with 91% observed a single time. The sample in question was peripheral blood, obtained on day 0 of AZD1222 vaccination. The receptors shown here come from an adult in good health.

This chain joins TRBV10-3 and TRBJ1-2; TRBD1 is a possible D gene (5 bases). Germline assignment: CDR1 ENHRY and CDR2 SYGVKD. This CDR3 spans 16 amino acids. V was cut by 0 bases and J by 5 bases, with 16 bases left in between. CDR3 in amino acids: CAISESMGRPTYGYTF. The CDR3 DNA follows: TGTGCCATCAGTGAGTCCATGGGGCGACCCACTTATGGCTACACCTTC.

The chain couples TRBV28 to TRBJ1-2, with D maybe TRBD1 (5 bases). The V end lost 1 base, the J end lost 6 bases, and 12 bases lay between the germline ends. Germline CDR1 is MDHEN and CDR2 is SYDVKM. The CDR3 consists of 14 residues. CDR3 protein: CASSLFGTRDGYTF. CDR3 nucleotides: TGTGCCAGCAGTTTATTCGGGACGCGGGATGGCTACACCTTC.

CDR3 nucleotide sequence: TGTGCCAGCAAATTCCGAAGGGCGGGAGGCTACAATGAGCAGTTCTTC. Translation gives CASKFRRAGGYNEQFF. The V and J genes are TRBV28 and TRBJ2-1; 8 bases agree with TRBD2. Germline CDR1 MDHEN, CDR2 SYDVKM. V lost 7 bases to trimming and J lost 3 bases; unmatched junction nucleotides: 11. This CDR3 region has 16 residues.

V is TRBV18 and J is TRBJ1-1; the D gene is possibly TRBD1 (5 bases). Per the germline V gene, CDR1 is KGHSH and CDR2 is LQKENI. V was cut by 0 bases and J by 8 bases, with 10 bases left in between. The CDR3 runs 13 residues. CDR3 sequence reads: CASSPPGGAEAFF. CDR3 nucleotides: TGTGCCAGCTCACCACCGGGAGGGGCCGAAGCTTTCTTT.

This rearrangement joins TRBV7-2 to TRBJ2-2; no definite D call. The CDR3 runs to 13 residues. The V gene's germline CDR1 is SGHTA and CDR2 FQGNSA. V was pared by 2 bases and J by 6 bases, with 7 bases between. CDR3 bases: TGTGCCAGCAGCTTACAGAGTTCCGGGGAGCTGTTTTTT. This codes for CASSLQSSGELFF.

The chain uses TRBV6-5 and TRBJ2-1, with TRBD2 matching over 7 bases. With 8 bases clipped from V and 6 bases from J, the junction kept 13 bases outside the gene matches. This CDR3 is 15 amino acids long. Per germline, CDR1 MNHEY and CDR2 SVGAGI. The DNA for the CDR3 is TGTGCCAGCCAACCCCTGGGGGGGACTATCAATGAGCAGTTCTTC. Encoded protein: CASQPLGGTINEQFF.

The chain uses TRBV7-7 and TRBJ1-1; D perhaps matches TRBD1 (5 bases). Trimming took 5 bases from V and 1 from J, leaving 8 bases between them. Germline V gene lookup returns CDR1 SSHAT and CDR2 FNYEAQ (reference sequence). The CDR3 is 13 amino acids. The chain's CDR3 is CASSQGENTEAFF. CDR3 nucleotides: TGTGCCAGCAGCCAAGGGGAGAACACTGAAGCTTTCTTT.

V and J are TRBV27 and TRBJ2-5, with 7 bases fitting TRBD2. The CDR3 is 19 residues long. J gave up 3 bases and V 0 bases, and 16 bases lay outside the gene matches. The germline V gene encodes CDR1 MNHEY and CDR2 SMNVEV (reference sequence). The DNA of the CDR3 is TGTGCCAGCAGTTTATCGAAGAGGCTTGGGGAGGGCCTCAAAGAGACCCAGTACTTC. Amino acid sequence: CASSLSKRLGEGLKETQYF.

This rearrangement joins TRBV28 to TRBJ2-5; D is perhaps TRBD2 (5 bases). The CDR3 is 16 residues long. In germline, CDR1 is MDHEN, CDR2 SYDVKM. The ends were cut back, 6 bases at V and 4 bases at J, with 21 bases in the middle. The CDR3 reads CASRRKWWERRETQYF. The CDR3 bases are TGTGCCAGCAGACGGAAGTGGTGGGAGAGGCGAGAGACCCAGTACTTC.

As to this clone: The same CDR3 is also encoded by other DNA sequences in this sample. This chain links TRBV5-1 with TRBJ1-2; D unresolved. This CDR3 spans 13 amino acids. Trimming shortened V by 0 bases and J by 2 bases, and 5 bases separated the two germline ends. CDR1 and CDR2 from the germline V gene are SGHRS and YFSETQ. CDR3 region: CASSLGGNYGYTF. DNA of the CDR3: TGCGCCAGCAGCTTGGGTGGAAACTATGGCTACACCTTC. The whole variable domain, filled in from reference TRBV5-1 and TRBJ1-2, reads KAGVTQTPRYLIKTRGQQVTLSCSPISGHRSVSWYQQTPGQGLQFLFEYFSETQRNKGNFPGRFSGRQFSNSRSEMNVSTLELGDSALYLCASSLGGNYGYTFGSGTRLTVV.

J is TRBJ2-7 and V is TRBV28; the D call may be TRBD1 or TRBD2 (5 bases each). The CDR3 sequence is 14 residues long. V lost 3 bases and J 3 bases, leaving 12 bases between the germline ends. The V gene's germline CDR1 is MDHEN and CDR2 SYDVKM. DNA of the CDR3: TGTGCCAGCAGTTTCTCCGGGACGCTCTACGAGCAGTACTTC. It is translated as CASSFSGTLYEQYF.

The table lists this clone with a count of one. J is TRBJ2-6 and V is TRBV7-3; D is undetermined. CDR1 is SGHTA, CDR2 FQGTGA, per germline. V shed 6 bases and J shed 0 bases, with 6 bases lying between them. This CDR3 has 14 residues. DNA for the CDR3: TGTGCCAGCAGTTACGGCTCTGGGGCCAACGTCCTGACTTTC. This sequence encodes CASSYGSGANVLTF. The full variable domain, completed using reference TRBV7-3 and TRBJ2-6, is GAGVSQTPSNKVTEKGKYVELRCDPISGHTALYWYRQSLGQGPEFLIYFQGTGAADDSGLPNDRFFAVRPEGSVSTLKIQRTERGDSAVYLCASSYGSGANVLTFGAGSRLTVL.

This chain joins TRBV5-3 and TRBJ1-3; D remains unclear. TRBV5-3 is noted as an ORF with a role that remains uncertain. Deletions cut 4 bases from V and 0 bases from J, with 8 bases between. This CDR3 comprises 14 residues. The chain's CDR3 is CARSHGDSGNTIYF. CDR3 sequence (DNA): TGTGCCAGAAGCCATGGGGACTCTGGAAACACCATATATTTT.

Here the CDR3 DNA reads TGTGCCAGCAGCCGCGGTGGCAATCAGCCCCAGCATTTT. Translation gives CASSRGGNQPQHF. The gene calls are TRBV7-9 and TRBJ1-5; D is undetermined. The CDR3 sequence is 13 residues long. CDR1 and CDR2 (germline): SEHNR, FQNEAQ (reference sequence). Trimming cost V 5 bases and J 2 bases, with 7 bases left between them.

J is TRBJ1-1 and V is TRBV4-3; TRBD1 is a possible D gene (6 bases). CDR3 length equals 14 residues. Deletions cut 1 base from V and 1 base from J, with 7 bases between. Germline values: CDR1 LGHNA, CDR2 YSLEER. CDR3 in amino acids: CASSQGTANTEAFF. CDR3 DNA sequence: TGCGCCAGCAGCCAAGGGACAGCGAACACTGAAGCTTTCTTT.

In this sample, this clone turned up once. This chain's CDR3 is CASSLRVSGANVLTF. CDR3 bases: TGTGCCAGCAGCCTCAGGGTTTCTGGGGCCAACGTCCTGACTTTC. The chain is built from TRBV5-6 and TRBJ2-6; weak D call: TRBD1 (5 bases). In germline, CDR1 is SGHDT, CDR2 YYEEEE. The CDR3 spans 15 residues. The V end lost 4 bases, the J end lost 1 base, and 9 bases lay between the germline ends.

The rearrangement links TRBV6-1 to TRBJ2-1; TRBD2 matches 13 bases. J lost 7 bases, V lost 4 bases, and 4 bases had no gene match. The germline V gene has CDR1 MNHNS and CDR2 SASEGT. The CDR3 contains 15 residues. CDR3 nucleotide sequence: TGTGCCAGCAGTGGGACTAGCGGGAGACGGAATGAGCAGTTCTTC. It specifies CASSGTSGRRNEQFF.

The V call is TRBV27, the J call TRBJ2-1; TRBD1 matches 10 bases. This CDR3 has 14 amino acids. V trimming: 5 bases; J trimming: 11 bases; junction bases outside the gene matches: 9. Germline assignment: CDR1 MNHEY and CDR2 SMNVEV (reference sequence). CDR3 loop: CASSQPGQGFQQFF. CDR3 DNA: TGTGCCAGCAGTCAACCGGGACAGGGGTTCCAGCAGTTCTTC.

The chain links TRBV14 to TRBJ1-2, with a possible D match to TRBD1 (6 bases). CDR1 and CDR2 from the germline V gene are SGHDN and FVKESK. The CDR3 runs 14 residues. Trimming took off 0 bases at V and 4 bases at J, with 9 bases between the two ends. CDR3 amino acids: CASSQDKGGYGYTF. The CDR3 nucleotides read TGTGCCAGCAGCCAAGATAAAGGGGGCTATGGCTACACCTTC.

This chain connects TRBV28 to TRBJ1-4, with TRBD1 identical over 7 bases. The CDR3 covers 16 residues. The germline CDR1 and CDR2 sequences are MDHEN and SYDVKM. Losses at the gene ends were 5 bases for V and 7 bases for J; bases not matched to a gene: 13. The CDR3 DNA is TGTGCCAGCAGTACCAGAGGGGGCGATTTAGGTGAAAAACTGTTTTTT. As protein: CASSTRGGDLGEKLFF.

The V and J genes are TRBV9 and TRBJ1-5; 8 bases align to TRBD1. From germline, CDR1 is SGDLS and CDR2 YYNGEE. This CDR3 region has 13 residues. V shed 4 bases and J 3 bases; nucleotides not matched to a gene: 0. CDR3 bases: TGTGCCAGCAGCCAGGGGGCCAATCAGCCCCAGCATTTT. Translating it yields CASSQGANQPQHF.

The chain has TRBV28 and TRBJ1-2; D is uncertain. In germline, CDR1 is MDHEN, CDR2 SYDVKM. V was trimmed by 5 bases and J by 8 bases, leaving 15 bases between them. There are 13 residues in the CDR3. The CDR3 DNA follows: TGTGCCAGCAGTAGTAACGTCCTCGACGGCTACACCTTC. As protein: CASSSNVLDGYTF.

This clone was seen just once. The gene calls are TRBV27 and TRBJ2-1; D unresolved. Germline V lookup: CDR1 MNHEY, CDR2 SMNVEV (reference sequence). V gave up 5 bases and J gave up 10 bases, with 18 bases separating them. The CDR3 runs to 14 residues. As DNA, the CDR3 is TGTGCCAGCAGTCAAGGCCTTTCCTCCGACGAGCAGTTCTTC. Amino acid sequence: CASSQGLSSDEQFF.

A single count supports this clone. The CDR3: CASSPNDRGQGYTF. CDR3 DNA sequence: TGTGCCAGCAGTCCAAACGACAGGGGGCAAGGCTACACCTTC. This chain uses TRBV27 with TRBJ1-2; TRBD1 matches 10 bases. Per germline, CDR1 MNHEY and CDR2 SMNVEV (reference sequence). V was pared by 5 bases and J by 8 bases, with 8 bases of the junction left unmatched. The CDR3 is made up of 14 amino acids.